A single TCR beta chain is shown here with its context. In the original analysis: Researchers report that nucleated cell counts were estimated from reference gene primer amplification. The table came from immunoSEQ multiplex PCR; TCRdb's copy has only in-frame clones and leaves some out. That table is the source of V, J and clone size, and D and trimming were worked out from the DNA. The table lists about 330,000 clones, 87% of them singletons. Resolution of symptoms, clearance, or two negative PCRs was present in recovered Cohort 3 donors. This sample was taken from a study of blood T cell repertoires in COVID-19. The overall study: PBMCs, B-cell-depleted T cells, or T cells provided the cDNA or gDNA that made up the material.

Germline CDR1 and CDR2: LNHNV and YYDKDF (reference sequence). V gave up 0 bases and J gave up 3 bases, with 14 bases separating them. The CDR3 totals 16 residues. The sequencing sample was made of PBMCs or T cells enriched from blood (not recorded which). This receptor was taken from a woman in her 30s who had recovered from COVID-19. This chain links TRBV15 with TRBJ2-5, with TRBD2 as a possible D gene (6 bases). The CDR3 region has the DNA TGTGCCACCAGCAGAGATTTCGGGGGAGTTGAAGAGACCCAGTACTTC. Amino acid sequence: CATSRDFGGVEETQYF.